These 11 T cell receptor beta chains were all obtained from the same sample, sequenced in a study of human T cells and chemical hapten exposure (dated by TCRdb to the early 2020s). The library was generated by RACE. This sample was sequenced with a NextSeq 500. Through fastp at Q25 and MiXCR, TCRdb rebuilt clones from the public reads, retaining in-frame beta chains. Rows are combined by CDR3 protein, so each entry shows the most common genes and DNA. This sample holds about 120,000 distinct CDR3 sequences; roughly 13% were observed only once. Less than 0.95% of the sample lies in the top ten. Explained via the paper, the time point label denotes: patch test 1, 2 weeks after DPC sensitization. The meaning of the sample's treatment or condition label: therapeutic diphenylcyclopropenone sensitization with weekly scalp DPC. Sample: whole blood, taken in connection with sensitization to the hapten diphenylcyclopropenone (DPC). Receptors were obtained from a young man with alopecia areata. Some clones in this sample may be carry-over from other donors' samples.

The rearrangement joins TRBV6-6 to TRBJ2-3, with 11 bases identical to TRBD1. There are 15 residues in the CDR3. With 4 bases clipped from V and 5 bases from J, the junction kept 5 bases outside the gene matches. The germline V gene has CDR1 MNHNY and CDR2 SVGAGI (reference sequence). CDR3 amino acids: CASSLGQGVRDTQYF. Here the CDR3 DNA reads TGTGCCAGCAGTTTGGGACAGGGGGTAAGAGATACGCAGTATTTT.

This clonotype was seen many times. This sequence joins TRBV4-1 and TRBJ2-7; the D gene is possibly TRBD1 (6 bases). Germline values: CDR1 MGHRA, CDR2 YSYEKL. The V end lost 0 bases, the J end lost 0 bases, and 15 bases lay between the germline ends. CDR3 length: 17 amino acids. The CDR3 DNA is TGCGCCAGCAGCCAAGAACGAACAGGGTTAGGCTCCTACGAGCAGTACTTC. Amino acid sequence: CASSQERTGLGSYEQYF.

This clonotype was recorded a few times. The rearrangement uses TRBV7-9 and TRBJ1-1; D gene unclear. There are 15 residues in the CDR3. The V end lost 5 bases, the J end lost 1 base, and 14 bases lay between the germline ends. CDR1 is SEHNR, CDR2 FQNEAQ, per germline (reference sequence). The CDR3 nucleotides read TGTGCCAGCAGCCTCCACCCGAAGGGGAACACTGAAGCTTTCTTT. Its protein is CASSLHPKGNTEAFF. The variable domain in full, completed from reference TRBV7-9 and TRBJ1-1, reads DTGVSQNPRHKITKRGQNVTFRCDPISEHNRLYWYRQTLGQGPEFLTYFQNEAQLEKSRLLSDRFSAERPKGSFSTLEIQRTEQGDSAMYLCASSLHPKGNTEAFFGQGTRLTVV.

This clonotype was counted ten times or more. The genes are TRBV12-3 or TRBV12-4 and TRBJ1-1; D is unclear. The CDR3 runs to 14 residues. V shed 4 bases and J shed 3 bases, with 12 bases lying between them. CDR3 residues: CASSSQRSHTEAFF. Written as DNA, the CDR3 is TGTGCCAGCAGTTCACAACGGTCCCACACTGAAGCTTTCTTT.

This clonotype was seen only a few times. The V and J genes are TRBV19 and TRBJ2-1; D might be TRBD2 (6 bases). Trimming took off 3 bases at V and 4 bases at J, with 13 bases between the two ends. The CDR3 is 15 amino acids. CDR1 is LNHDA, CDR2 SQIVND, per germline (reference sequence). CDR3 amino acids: CASSIGDGSYNEQFF. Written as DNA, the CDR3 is TGTGCCAGTAGTATTGGGGACGGGAGTTACAATGAGCAGTTCTTC.

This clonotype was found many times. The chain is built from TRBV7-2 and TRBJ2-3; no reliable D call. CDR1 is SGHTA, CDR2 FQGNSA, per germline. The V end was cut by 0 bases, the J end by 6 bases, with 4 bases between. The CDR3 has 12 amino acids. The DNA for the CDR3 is TGTGCCAGCAGCTTAGCTAGGGATACGCAGTATTTT. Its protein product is CASSLARDTQYF.

The CDR3 coding sequence is TGCGCCAGCAGCCAACTTGCAGGGGGCGGGGGCACTGAAGCTTTCTTT. Its protein is CASSQLAGGGGTEAFF. The J gene is TRBJ1-1, the V gene TRBV4-3; TRBD1 aligns across 8 bases. V shed 2 bases and J 4 bases; nucleotides not matched to a gene: 9. CDR1 is LGHNA and CDR2 is YSLEER in the germline V gene. The CDR3 consists of 16 residues.

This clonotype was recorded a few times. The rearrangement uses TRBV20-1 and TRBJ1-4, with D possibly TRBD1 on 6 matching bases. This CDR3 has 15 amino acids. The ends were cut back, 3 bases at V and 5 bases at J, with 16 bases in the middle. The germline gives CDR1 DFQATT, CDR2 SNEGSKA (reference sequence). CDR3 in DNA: TGCAGTGCTAGCAAAGACGGGGGGCTGAATGAAAAACTGTTTTTT. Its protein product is CSASKDGGLNEKLFF.

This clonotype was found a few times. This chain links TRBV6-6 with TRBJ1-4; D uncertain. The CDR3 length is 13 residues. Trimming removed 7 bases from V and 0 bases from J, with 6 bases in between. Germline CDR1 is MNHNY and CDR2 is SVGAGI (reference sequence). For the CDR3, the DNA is TGTGCCAGCAACTCTGCAACTAATGAAAAACTGTTTTTT. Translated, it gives CASNSATNEKLFF.

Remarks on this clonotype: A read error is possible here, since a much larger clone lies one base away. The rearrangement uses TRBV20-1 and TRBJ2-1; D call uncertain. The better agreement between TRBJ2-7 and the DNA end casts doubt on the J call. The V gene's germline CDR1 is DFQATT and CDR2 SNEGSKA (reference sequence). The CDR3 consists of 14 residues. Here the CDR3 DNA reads TGCAGTGCTAGAGATTTAACAAAATACAATGAGCAGTACTTC. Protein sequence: CSARDLTKYNEQYF.

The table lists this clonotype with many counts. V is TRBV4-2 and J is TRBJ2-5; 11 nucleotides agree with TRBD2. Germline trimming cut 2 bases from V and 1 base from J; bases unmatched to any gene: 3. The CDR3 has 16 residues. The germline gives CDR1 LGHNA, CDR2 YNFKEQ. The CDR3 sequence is CASSQPLAGGQETQYF. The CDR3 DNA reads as TGTGCCAGCAGCCAACCGCTAGCGGGGGGCCAAGAGACCCAGTACTTC.